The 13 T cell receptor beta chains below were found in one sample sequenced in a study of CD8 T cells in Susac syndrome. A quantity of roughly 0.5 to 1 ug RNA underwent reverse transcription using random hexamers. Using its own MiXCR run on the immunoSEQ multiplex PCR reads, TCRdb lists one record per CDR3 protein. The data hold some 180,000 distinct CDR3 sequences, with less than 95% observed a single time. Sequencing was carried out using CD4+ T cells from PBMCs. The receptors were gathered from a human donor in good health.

The CDR3 sequence is CASSLTTRGEAFF. CDR3 in DNA: TGTGCCAGCAGCTTAACCACACGAGGTGAAGCTTTCTTT. The V gene is TRBV7-9, the J gene TRBJ1-1, with D hard to call. This CDR3 spans 13 amino acids. Trimming left V 2 bases short and J 7 bases short, with 11 bases between. Per the germline V gene, CDR1 is SEHNR and CDR2 is FQNEAQ (reference sequence).

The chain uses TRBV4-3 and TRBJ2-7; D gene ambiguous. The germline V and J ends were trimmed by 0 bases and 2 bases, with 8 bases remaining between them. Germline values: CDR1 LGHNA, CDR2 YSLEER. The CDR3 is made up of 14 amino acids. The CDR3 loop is CASSQDPGPYEQYF. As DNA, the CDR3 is TGCGCCAGCAGCCAAGATCCCGGGCCCTACGAGCAGTACTTC.

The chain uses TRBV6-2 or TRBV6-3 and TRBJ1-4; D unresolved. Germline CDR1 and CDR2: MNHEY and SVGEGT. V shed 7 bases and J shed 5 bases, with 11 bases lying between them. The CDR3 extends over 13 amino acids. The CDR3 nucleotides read TGTGCCAGCACCGACGACCAGAATGAAAAACTGTTTTTT. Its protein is CASTDDQNEKLFF.

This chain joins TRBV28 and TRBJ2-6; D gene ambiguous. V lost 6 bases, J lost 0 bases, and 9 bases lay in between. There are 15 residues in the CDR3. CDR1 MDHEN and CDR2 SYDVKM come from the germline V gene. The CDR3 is CASSQTVSGANVLTF. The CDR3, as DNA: TGTGCCAGCAGCCAAACAGTCTCTGGGGCCAACGTCCTGACTTTC. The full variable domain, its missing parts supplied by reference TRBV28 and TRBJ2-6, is DVKVTQSSRYLVKRTGEKVFLECVQDMDHENMFWYRQDPGLGLRLIYFSYDVKMKEKGDIPEGYSVSREKKERFSLILESASTNQTSMYLCASSQTVSGANVLTFGAGSRLTVL.

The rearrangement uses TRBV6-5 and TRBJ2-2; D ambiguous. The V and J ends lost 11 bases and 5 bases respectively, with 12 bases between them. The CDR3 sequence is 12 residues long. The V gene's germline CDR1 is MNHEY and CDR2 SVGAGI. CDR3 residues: CASGFLTGELFF. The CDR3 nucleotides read TGTGCCTCGGGTTTTCTAACCGGGGAGCTGTTTTTT.

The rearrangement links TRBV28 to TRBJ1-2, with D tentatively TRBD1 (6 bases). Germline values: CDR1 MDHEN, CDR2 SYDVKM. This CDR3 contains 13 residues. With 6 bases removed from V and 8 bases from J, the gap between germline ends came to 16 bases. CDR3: CASRFAGGWGYTF. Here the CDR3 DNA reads TGTGCCAGCAGATTTGCCGGGGGCTGGGGCTACACCTTC.

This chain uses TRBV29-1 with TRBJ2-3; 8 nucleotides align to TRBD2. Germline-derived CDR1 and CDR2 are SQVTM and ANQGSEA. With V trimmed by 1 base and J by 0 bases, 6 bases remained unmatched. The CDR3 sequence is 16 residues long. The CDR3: CSVEGGLASSTDTQYF. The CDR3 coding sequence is TGCAGCGTTGAAGGCGGACTAGCCTCGAGCACAGATACGCAGTATTTT.

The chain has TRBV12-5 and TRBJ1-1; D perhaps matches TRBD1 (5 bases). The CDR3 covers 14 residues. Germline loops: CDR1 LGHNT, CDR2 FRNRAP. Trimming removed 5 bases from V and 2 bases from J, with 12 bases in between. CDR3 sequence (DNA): TGTGCTAGTGGTCCTCAGACAGTTAACACTGAAGCTTTCTTT. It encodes CASGPQTVNTEAFF.

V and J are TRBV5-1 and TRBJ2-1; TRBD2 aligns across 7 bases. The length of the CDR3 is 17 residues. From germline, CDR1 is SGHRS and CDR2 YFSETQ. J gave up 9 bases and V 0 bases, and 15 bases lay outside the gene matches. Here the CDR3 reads CASSLGPSGNIGGEQFF. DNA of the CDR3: TGCGCCAGCAGCTTGGGTCCTAGCGGAAACATTGGCGGTGAGCAGTTCTTC.

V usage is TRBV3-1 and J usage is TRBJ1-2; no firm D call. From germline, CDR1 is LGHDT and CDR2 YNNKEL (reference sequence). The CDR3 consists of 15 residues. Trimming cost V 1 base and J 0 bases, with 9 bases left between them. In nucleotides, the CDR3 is TGTGCCAGCAGCCAAGGAGCAATCCCTAACTATGGCTACACCTTC. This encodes CASSQGAIPNYGYTF.

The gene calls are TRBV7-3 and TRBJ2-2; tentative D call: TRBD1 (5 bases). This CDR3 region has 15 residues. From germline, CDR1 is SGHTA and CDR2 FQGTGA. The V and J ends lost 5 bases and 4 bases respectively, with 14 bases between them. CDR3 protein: CASSQFRAGTGELFF. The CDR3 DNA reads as TGTGCCAGCAGCCAGTTCAGGGCCGGCACCGGGGAGCTGTTTTTT.

This chain's CDR3 is CATETEGGEKLFF. CDR3 sequence (DNA): TGTGCCACAGAGACGGAGGGAGGTGAAAAACTGTTTTTT. The chain carries TRBV24-1 and TRBJ1-4, with D hard to call. The germline gives CDR1 KGHDR, CDR2 SFDVKD. This CDR3 spans 13 amino acids. V lost 10 bases and J 7 bases, leaving 15 bases between the germline ends.

CDR3 protein: CSARRGRAPDTQYF. The CDR3 region has the DNA TGCAGTGCTCGCCGGGGCCGGGCCCCAGATACGCAGTATTTT. The V call is TRBV20-1, the J call TRBJ2-3; either TRBD1 or TRBD2 may supply D (5 bases each). Trimming removed 5 bases at V and 4 bases at J, with 16 bases between. Germline CDR1 reads DFQATT; CDR2 reads SNEGSKA (reference sequence). This CDR3 spans 14 amino acids.